Listed here are 16 T cell receptor beta chains from one sample, sequenced in a study of blood T cell dynamics during melanoma immunotherapy. This sample's time point: week 3, after first cycle of checkpoint inhibitor. Repertoires were generated with immunoSEQ multiplex PCR, while TCRdb's copy carries only in-frame clones and drops some. The sample records 12,000 or so clones, 70% to 90% being singletons. The input for sequencing was blood, taken from a patient treated with checkpoint blockade. The receptors stem from a human donor with melanoma.

The rearrangement links TRBV10-3 to TRBJ2-7; maybe TRBD2 (5 bases). The V gene lost 4 bases and the J gene lost 6 bases, with 13 bases spanning the gap. This CDR3 comprises 13 residues. Germline CDR1 and CDR2: ENHRY and SYGVKD. DNA for the CDR3: TGTGCCATCAGTGTGACTGAGGGTTCCGAGCAGTACTTC. It codes for CAISVTEGSEQYF.

This chain connects TRBV10-3 to TRBJ2-3, with a weak D call TRBD1 (6 bases). The germline gives CDR1 ENHRY, CDR2 SYGVKD. The CDR3 covers 14 residues. V was cut by 4 bases and J by 1 base, with 9 bases left in between. The CDR3 region is CAISAQGGTDTQYF. The CDR3 DNA reads as TGTGCCATCAGTGCACAGGGAGGCACAGATACGCAGTATTTT.

This chain joins TRBV9 and TRBJ2-6; D perhaps matches TRBD2 (6 bases). This CDR3 is 17 amino acids long. The germline V gene encodes CDR1 SGDLS and CDR2 YYNGEE. V lost 4 bases and J lost 0, with 14 bases in between. CDR3 nucleotide sequence: TGTGCCAGCAGCCGTGGGGACTCCGGCTCTGGGGCCAACGTCCTGACTTTC. The encoded protein is CASSRGDSGSGANVLTF.

The V call is TRBV6-4, the J call TRBJ2-3, with D maybe TRBD1 (5 bases). Germline V CDR1 and CDR2: MRHNA, SNTAGT. CDR3 length: 16 residues. V was clipped by 0 bases and J by 0 bases, with 10 bases between them. The CDR3 nucleotides are TGTGCCAGCAGTGACTCTGGGGCGGCTAGCACAGATACGCAGTATTTT. Amino acids: CASSDSGAASTDTQYF.

V is TRBV2 and J is TRBJ1-1, with TRBD1 matching 8 bases. With V trimmed by 6 bases and J by 1 base, 7 bases remained unmatched. The CDR3 covers 15 residues. CDR1 is SNHLY, CDR2 FYNNEI, per germline. CDR3 sequence: CASRADRARNTEAFF. The CDR3, as DNA: TGTGCCAGCAGGGCGGACAGGGCGAGGAACACTGAAGCTTTCTTT.

On this clone: The sample holds other DNA sequences that translate to the same CDR3. The J gene is TRBJ2-5, the V gene TRBV5-4, with 7 nucleotides matching TRBD1. CDR1 is SGHNT and CDR2 is YYREEE in the germline V gene (reference sequence). CDR3 length: 14 amino acids. The V segment lost 2 bases and the J segment 5 bases; nucleotides outside the gene matches: 6. The DNA for the CDR3 is TGTGCCAGCAGCTTTTCAGGGGGTCGGGAGACCCAGTACTTC. It codes for CASSFSGGRETQYF.

The V and J genes are TRBV2 and TRBJ2-5; D ambiguous. The J call may be in error: the DNA end matches TRBJ2-7 better. The CDR3 length is 13 residues. Germline lookup yields CDR1 SNHLY and CDR2 FYNNEI. The DNA of the CDR3 is TGTGCCAGCAGTGAAGCGGGCCTGTACGAGCAGTACTTC. It codes for CASSEAGLYEQYF.

This clone was seen a handful of times. The J gene is TRBJ1-5, the V gene TRBV18, with D unresolved. Per germline, CDR1 KGHSH and CDR2 LQKENI. This CDR3 contains 14 residues. Trimming took 2 bases from V and 0 from J, leaving 5 bases between them. The CDR3, as DNA: TGTGCCAGCTCACCAGTGAATAGCAATCAGCCCCAGCATTTT. Its translation is CASSPVNSNQPQHF.

This clone was recorded once. The genes are TRBV7-8 and TRBJ2-7, with D perhaps matching TRBD2 (5 bases). Trimming took off 2 bases at V and 0 bases at J, with 11 bases between the two ends. This CDR3 spans 15 amino acids. Germline CDR1 SGHVS, CDR2 FQNEAQ. CDR3 in amino acids: CASSLRRVGSYEQYF. Written as DNA, the CDR3 is TGTGCCAGCAGCTTAAGGCGGGTCGGCTCCTACGAGCAGTACTTC.

The chain combines TRBV5-6 with TRBJ2-5; 8 bases agree with TRBD1. Germline V CDR1 and CDR2: SGHDT, YYEEEE. The length of the CDR3 is 14 residues. The junction had 4 bases not matched to a gene; V was cut back by 5 bases and J by 1 base. The CDR3 loop reads CASSWDRIQETQYF. CDR3 sequence (DNA): TGTGCCAGCAGTTGGGACAGGATCCAAGAGACCCAGTACTTC.

There are a few counts of this clone. V is TRBV11-2 and J is TRBJ2-1; unclear D gene. Germline CDR1 is SGHAT and CDR2 is FQNNGV. Deletions cut 1 base from V and 4 bases from J, with 11 bases between. The CDR3 spans 15 residues. CDR3 region: CASSLGASRYNEQFF. The CDR3 region has the DNA TGTGCCAGCAGCTTAGGGGCCAGCAGGTACAATGAGCAGTTCTTC. Filled out from reference TRBV11-2 and TRBJ2-1, the complete variable domain reads EAGVAQSPRYKIIEKRQSVAFWCNPISGHATLYWYQQILGQGPKLLIQFQNNGVVDDSQLPKDRFSAERLKGVDSTLKIQPAKLEDSAVYLCASSLGASRYNEQFFGPGTRLTVL.

This chain joins TRBV2 and TRBJ1-5; 8 bases match TRBD1. Germline lookup yields CDR1 SNHLY and CDR2 FYNNEI. V gave up 8 bases and J gave up 6 bases; unmatched junction bases: 6. This CDR3 contains 13 residues. The CDR3 sequence is CASQDRVAQPQHF. DNA of the CDR3: TGTGCCAGCCAGGACAGGGTCGCTCAGCCCCAGCATTTT.

The V gene is TRBV15, the J gene TRBJ1-1, with 7 nucleotides matching TRBD1. V was pared by 0 bases and J by 4 bases, with 5 bases of the junction left unmatched. CDR1 and CDR2 (germline): LNHNV, YYDKDF (reference sequence). The CDR3 totals 15 residues. CDR3 in amino acids: CATSRERTGRTEAFF. The CDR3 nucleotides read TGTGCCACCAGCAGAGAGAGGACAGGACGCACTGAAGCTTTCTTT. The whole variable domain, remainder taken from reference TRBV15 and TRBJ1-1, is DAMVIQNPRYQVTQFGKPVTLSCSQTLNHNVMYWYQQKSSQAPKLLFHYYDKDFNNEADTPDNFQSRRPNTSFCFLDIRSPGLGDTAMYLCATSRERTGRTEAFFGQGTRLTVV.

V and J are TRBV9 and TRBJ1-6; D not resolved. Germline V gene lookup returns CDR1 SGDLS and CDR2 YYNGEE. Between the trimmed V and J ends, which lost 4 bases and 8 bases, there was a span of 19 bases. This CDR3 is 16 amino acids long. The CDR3 loop is CASSSSILRLDSPLHF. The DNA of the CDR3 is TGTGCCAGCAGCTCCTCCATTCTTAGGTTGGATTCACCCCTCCACTTT.

The V call is TRBV6-1, the J call TRBJ2-1, with 11 bases aligning to TRBD2. Germline V gene lookup returns CDR1 MNHNS and CDR2 SASEGT. Trimming cost V 6 bases and J 4 bases; bases outside gene matches: 2. The CDR3 consists of 14 residues. This CDR3 reads CASRRLAGYNEQFF. The CDR3 region has the DNA TGTGCCAGCAGGAGACTAGCGGGGTACAATGAGCAGTTCTTC.

This clone was counted only a few times. This rearrangement joins TRBV14 to TRBJ1-5; D is uncertain. The CDR3 totals 13 residues. Looked up from germline, CDR1 is SGHDN and CDR2 is FVKESK. V was pared by 3 bases and J by 4 bases, with 7 bases between. CDR3 nucleotide sequence: TGTGCCAGCAGCCAGGGCCCGAATCAGCCCCAGCATTTT. Translating it yields CASSQGPNQPQHF.